These T cell receptor beta chains were read from a single sample in a study of low-dose radiotherapy and immunotherapy resistance in tumors. TCRdb re-called the reads with MiXCR, one entry per CDR3 protein. This table holds around 69,000 distinct CDR3 sequences, roughly 30% found once. Sequenced material: PBMCs, taken before treatment. All receptors come from a female donor with ovarian cancer. Each CDR3 is given with its conserved first and last residue. D genes are given only for firm matches. Size is omitted from some rows. Given values are once, few, many or a class for expanded clones.

CDR3 protein: CASSHPLGRFYNEQFF
CDR3 DNA: TGTGCCAGCAGTCATCCGTTGGGGAGGTTCTACAATGAGCAGTTCTTC
D gene: -
J gene: TRBJ2-1
clone size: many
V gene: TRBV7-9

CDR3 protein: CASSQEGHYGGSGRTDTQYF
CDR3 DNA: TGCGCCAGCAGCCAAGAGGGGCACTATGGGGGTAGCGGTCGCACAGATACGCAGTATTTT
D gene: -
J gene: TRBJ2-3
clone size: few
V gene: TRBV4-3

CDR3 protein: CASSYDRDRGHHYEQYF
CDR3 DNA: TGTGCCAGCAGTTACGACCGGGACAGGGGGCACCATTACGAGCAGTACTTC
D gene: TRBD1
J gene: TRBJ2-7
clone size: many
V gene: TRBV6-2/TRBV6-3

CDR3 protein: CASSVLSTLSYNEQFF
CDR3 DNA: TGTGCCAGCAGTGTGCTCAGCACACTCTCCTACAATGAGCAGTTCTTC
D gene: -
J gene: TRBJ2-1
clone size: many
V gene: TRBV2

CDR3 protein: CASSQDFERRNNEQFF
CDR3 DNA: TGTGCCAGCAGCCAAGACTTCGAGCGGCGCAACAATGAGCAGTTCTTC
D gene: -
J gene: TRBJ2-1
clone size: many
V gene: TRBV14

CDR3 protein: CASRRTATGELFF
CDR3 DNA: TGTGCCAGCAGGAGGACTGCCACCGGGGAGCTGTTTTTT
D gene: -
J gene: TRBJ2-2
clone size: few
V gene: TRBV2

CDR3 protein: CASRAQGLLNQPQHF
CDR3 DNA: TGTGCCAGCAGAGCACAGGGGTTGCTTAATCAGCCCCAGCATTTT
D gene: TRBD1
J gene: TRBJ1-5
clone size: -
V gene: TRBV2

CDR3 protein: CASRPAGATGANVLTF
CDR3 DNA: TGTGCCAGCAGGCCCGCCGGGGCCACCGGGGCCAACGTCCTGACTTTC
D gene: -
J gene: TRBJ2-6
clone size: -
V gene: TRBV28

CDR3 protein: CASSGGGRSTDTQYF
CDR3 DNA: TGTGCCAGCAGCGGAGGAGGGCGGAGCACAGATACGCAGTATTTT
D gene: -
J gene: TRBJ2-3
clone size: many
V gene: TRBV9

CDR3 protein: CASSLAESGQGNRLRETQYF
CDR3 DNA: TGCGCCAGCAGCTTGGCGGAATCGGGACAGGGGAATCGTCTAAGGGAGACCCAGTACTTC
D gene: TRBD1
J gene: TRBJ2-5
clone size: many
V gene: TRBV5-1

CDR3 protein: CASSPSGYEAFF
CDR3 DNA: TGTGCCAGCTCACCGTCCGGGTATGAAGCTTTCTTT
D gene: -
J gene: TRBJ1-1
clone size: -
V gene: TRBV18

CDR3 protein: CASSLNQAAQYF
CDR3 DNA: TGTGCCAGCAGCCTAAATCAAGCGGCGCAGTATTTT
D gene: -
J gene: TRBJ2-3
clone size: many
V gene: TRBV9

CDR3 protein: CASSPEGYPNTEAFF
CDR3 DNA: TGTGCCAGCAGCCCAGAGGGGTACCCGAACACTGAAGCTTTCTTT
D gene: -
J gene: TRBJ1-1
clone size: many
V gene: TRBV7-9

CDR3 protein: CAISNSNANTGELFF
CDR3 DNA: TGTGCCATCAGCAACTCTAACGCGAACACCGGGGAGCTGTTTTTT
D gene: -
J gene: TRBJ2-2
clone size: -
V gene: TRBV10-3

CDR3 protein: CASSSPTEAKNIQYF
CDR3 DNA: TGTGCCAGCAGTTCCCCGACAGAGGCCAAAAACATTCAGTACTTC
D gene: -
J gene: TRBJ2-4
clone size: many
V gene: TRBV6-2/TRBV6-3

CDR3 protein: CASVLTWTAYNEQFF
CDR3 DNA: TGTGCCAGCGTTCTCACCTGGACAGCATACAATGAGCAGTTCTTC
D gene: -
J gene: TRBJ2-1
clone size: many
V gene: TRBV11-2

CDR3 protein: CASSFLGQLPNYGYTF
CDR3 DNA: TGTGCCAGCAGCTTCTTAGGACAGCTACCTAACTATGGCTACACCTTC
D gene: -
J gene: TRBJ1-2
clone size: many
V gene: TRBV7-2

CDR3 protein: CASGGGRLLTDTQYF
CDR3 DNA: TGCGCCAGCGGTGGTGGGCGCCTTCTCACAGATACGCAGTATTTT
D gene: -
J gene: TRBJ2-3
clone size: -
V gene: TRBV5-1

CDR3 protein: CASSQGQGGSYEQYF
CDR3 DNA: TGTGCCAGCAGCCAAGGACAGGGCGGATCCTACGAGCAGTACTTC
D gene: TRBD1
J gene: TRBJ2-7
clone size: many
V gene: TRBV11-2

CDR3 protein: CASNFFGRETQYF
CDR3 DNA: TGTGCCAGCAATTTTTTTGGGCGGGAGACCCAGTACTTC
D gene: -
J gene: TRBJ2-5
clone size: -
V gene: TRBV27

CDR3 protein: CASSLSGAEGGYTF
CDR3 DNA: TGTGCCAGCAGCCTGTCTGGGGCCGAGGGTGGCTACACCTTC
D gene: -
J gene: TRBJ1-2
clone size: -
V gene: TRBV12-3/TRBV12-4

CDR3 protein: CASSQPDRSNYGYTF
CDR3 DNA: TGCGCCAGCAGCCAGCCGGACAGATCTAACTATGGCTACACCTTC
D gene: -
J gene: TRBJ1-2
clone size: many
V gene: TRBV4-1

CDR3 protein: CASSLAGAALNTEAFF
CDR3 DNA: TGCGCCAGCAGCTTGGCCGGGGCGGCTCTGAACACTGAAGCTTTCTTT
D gene: -
J gene: TRBJ1-1
clone size: few
V gene: TRBV5-1

CDR3 protein: CASSPRLSTYNEQFF
CDR3 DNA: TGCGCCAGCAGCCCCCGCTTGTCGACCTACAATGAGCAGTTCTTC
D gene: -
J gene: TRBJ2-1
clone size: many
V gene: TRBV4-1

CDR3 protein: CASSYLPISLAGGGKTQYF
CDR3 DNA: TGTGCCAGCAGTTATCTCCCCATCTCCCTAGCGGGAGGGGGAAAGACCCAGTACTTC
D gene: TRBD2
J gene: TRBJ2-5
clone size: -
V gene: TRBV12-3/TRBV12-4

CDR3 protein: CASSSRGSSYNEQFF
CDR3 DNA: TGTGCCAGCAGCTCCAGGGGGAGCTCCTACAATGAGCAGTTCTTC
D gene: TRBD1
J gene: TRBJ2-1
clone size: many
V gene: TRBV9

CDR3 protein: CSARDGGGAGYEQYF
CDR3 DNA: TGCAGTGCTAGAGATGGCGGGGGGGCCGGTTACGAGCAGTACTTC
D gene: TRBD2
J gene: TRBJ2-7
clone size: many
V gene: TRBV20-1

CDR3 protein: CASSGLAGNYEQYF
CDR3 DNA: TGTGCCAGCAGCGGACTAGCGGGCAATTACGAGCAGTACTTC
D gene: TRBD2
J gene: TRBJ2-7
clone size: many
V gene: TRBV27

CDR3 protein: CATSLHYDEQFF
CDR3 DNA: TGTGCCACCAGTCTTCACTATGATGAGCAGTTCTTC
D gene: -
J gene: TRBJ2-1
clone size: few
V gene: TRBV24-1

CDR3 protein: CASSNDRTYEQYF
CDR3 DNA: TGTGCCAGCAGCAACGACAGGACTTACGAGCAGTACTTC
D gene: -
J gene: TRBJ2-7
clone size: many
V gene: TRBV5-4

CDR3 protein: CASSFGGPQGDSYEQYF
CDR3 DNA: TGTGCCAGCAGTTTCGGGGGGCCGCAGGGGGATTCCTACGAGCAGTACTTC
D gene: -
J gene: TRBJ2-7
clone size: -
V gene: TRBV28

CDR3 protein: CASSQLNRGTEAFF
CDR3 DNA: TGCGCCAGCAGCCAGTTAAACAGGGGGACTGAAGCTTTCTTT
D gene: TRBD1
J gene: TRBJ1-1
clone size: many
V gene: TRBV4-3

CDR3 protein: CASSQDIRYRGEKRNTEAFF
CDR3 DNA: TGCGCCAGCAGCCAAGATATTCGTTACAGAGGCGAGAAAAGGAACACTGAAGCTTTCTTT
D gene: -
J gene: TRBJ1-1
clone size: many
V gene: TRBV4-3

CDR3 protein: CSAREVGNIQYF
CDR3 DNA: TGCAGTGCTAGAGAGGTGGGAAACATTCAGTACTTC
D gene: -
J gene: TRBJ2-4
clone size: many
V gene: TRBV20-1

CDR3 protein: CASRKTGQETQYF
CDR3 DNA: TGTGCCAGCAGGAAGACAGGCCAAGAGACCCAGTACTTC
D gene: -
J gene: TRBJ2-5
clone size: many
V gene: TRBV7-9

CDR3 protein: CASSALGSKNEKLFF
CDR3 DNA: TGTGCCAGCTCGGCCCTCGGGTCAAAAAATGAAAAACTGTTTTTT
D gene: -
J gene: TRBJ1-4
clone size: many
V gene: TRBV7-6

CDR3 protein: CAWRDIAKNIQYF
CDR3 DNA: TGTGCCTGGAGAGATATAGCCAAAAACATTCAGTACTTC
D gene: -
J gene: TRBJ2-4
clone size: many
V gene: TRBV30

CDR3 protein: CASSYSRRQEAFF
CDR3 DNA: TGTGCCAGCAGTTACTCGCGGCGGCAGGAAGCTTTCTTT
D gene: -
J gene: TRBJ1-1
clone size: many
V gene: TRBV6-2/TRBV6-3

CDR3 protein: CSASFPAPTYNEQFF
CDR3 DNA: TGCAGTGCTAGTTTCCCCGCTCCTACCTACAATGAGCAGTTCTTC
D gene: -
J gene: TRBJ2-1
clone size: -
V gene: TRBV20-1

CDR3 protein: CAWRADITYEQYF
CDR3 DNA: TGTGCCTGGAGGGCGGACATAACCTACGAGCAGTACTTC
D gene: -
J gene: TRBJ2-7
clone size: many
V gene: TRBV30

CDR3 protein: CASSEGTDNYGYTF
CDR3 DNA: TGTGCCAGCAGTGAGGGGACAGATAACTATGGCTACACCTTC
D gene: TRBD1
J gene: TRBJ1-2
clone size: -
V gene: TRBV6-2/TRBV6-3

CDR3 protein: CASSFGRYQPQHF
CDR3 DNA: TGTGCCAGCAGTTTTGGGAGGTATCAGCCCCAGCATTTT
D gene: -
J gene: TRBJ1-5
clone size: -
V gene: TRBV28

CDR3 protein: CASSPPTRDNEQFF
CDR3 DNA: TGTGCCAGCTCACCCCCAACCCGGGACAATGAGCAGTTCTTC
D gene: -
J gene: TRBJ2-1
clone size: once
V gene: TRBV18

CDR3 protein: CASVDGRSYNEQFF
CDR3 DNA: TGTGCCAGCGTAGACGGCCGCTCCTACAATGAGCAGTTCTTC
D gene: -
J gene: TRBJ2-1
clone size: many
V gene: TRBV6-2/TRBV6-3

CDR3 protein: CASSSELAGGGNEQFF
CDR3 DNA: TGTGCCAGCAGCAGCGAATTAGCGGGGGGAGGCAATGAGCAGTTCTTC
D gene: TRBD2
J gene: TRBJ2-1
clone size: many
V gene: TRBV7-2

CDR3 protein: CAGGQGALFNEQFF
CDR3 DNA: TGTGCCGGGGGTCAGGGAGCCTTATTCAATGAGCAGTTCTTC
D gene: -
J gene: TRBJ2-1
clone size: many
V gene: TRBV2

CDR3 protein: CASSFQNPPNEQFF
CDR3 DNA: TGTGCTAGCAGCTTTCAGAACCCTCCCAATGAGCAGTTCTTC
D gene: -
J gene: TRBJ2-1
clone size: many
V gene: TRBV7-7

CDR3 protein: CASSLALAGNYNEQFF
CDR3 DNA: TGTGCCAGCAGCTTAGCTCTAGCGGGAAACTACAATGAGCAGTTCTTC
D gene: TRBD2
J gene: TRBJ2-1
clone size: many
V gene: TRBV11-2

CDR3 protein: CASSQEGEWAILNTEAFF
CDR3 DNA: TGTGCCAGCAGCCAAGAAGGGGAATGGGCGATTTTGAACACTGAAGCTTTCTTT
D gene: -
J gene: TRBJ1-1
clone size: many
V gene: TRBV14